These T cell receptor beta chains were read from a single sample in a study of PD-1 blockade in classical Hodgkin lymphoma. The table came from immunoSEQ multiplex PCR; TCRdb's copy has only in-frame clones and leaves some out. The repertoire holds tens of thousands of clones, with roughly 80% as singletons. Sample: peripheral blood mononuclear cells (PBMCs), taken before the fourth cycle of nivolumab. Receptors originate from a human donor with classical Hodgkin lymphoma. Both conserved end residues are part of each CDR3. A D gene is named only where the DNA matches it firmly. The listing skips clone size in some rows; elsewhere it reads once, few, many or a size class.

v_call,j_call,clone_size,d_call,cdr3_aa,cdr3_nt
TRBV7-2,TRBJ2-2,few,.,CASSLMGHTGELFF,TGTGCCAGCAGCTTAATGGGTCACACCGGGGAGCTGTTTTTT
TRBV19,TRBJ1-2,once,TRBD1,CASSISQGGHGYTF,TGTGCCAGTAGTATCTCACAGGGGGGGCATGGCTACACCTTC
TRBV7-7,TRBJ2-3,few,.,CASIQTVDTDTQYF,TGTGCTAGCATCCAAACGGTGGACACAGATACGCAGTATTTT
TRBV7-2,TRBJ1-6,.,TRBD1,CASSLSGGLDSPLHF,TGTGCCAGCAGCTTGTCAGGGGGCCTGGATTCACCCCTCCACTTT
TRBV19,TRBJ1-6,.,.,CASSIDLEFSYNSPLHF,TGTGCCAGTAGTATAGATCTCGAGTTCTCCTATAATTCACCCCTCCACTTT
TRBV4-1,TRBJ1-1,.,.,CASSQESWGHTEAFF,TGCGCCAGCAGCCAAGAATCCTGGGGTCACACTGAAGCTTTCTTT
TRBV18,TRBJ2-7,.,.,CASSPGHLFEQYF,TGTGCCAGCTCACCGGGACACCTCTTCGAGCAGTACTTC
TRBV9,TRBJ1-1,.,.,CASSPTTDSTEAFF,TGTGCCAGCAGCCCAACGACAGACTCGACTGAAGCTTTCTTT
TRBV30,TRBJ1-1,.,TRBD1,CAWSVGGGTEAFF,TGTGCCTGGAGTGTAGGGGGCGGGACTGAAGCTTTCTTT
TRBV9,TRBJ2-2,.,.,CASSVVEGVQSGELFF,TGTGCCAGCAGCGTAGTCGAGGGCGTCCAGTCCGGGGAGCTGTTTTTT
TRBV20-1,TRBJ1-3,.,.,CSAQDPNTIYF,TGCAGTGCTCAAGACCCAAACACCATATATTTT
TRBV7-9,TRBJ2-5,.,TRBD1,CASSLEGGRGLQETQYF,TGTGCCAGCAGCTTAGAGGGAGGCAGGGGGCTCCAAGAGACCCAGTACTTC
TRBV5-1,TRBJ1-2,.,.,CASSQVGEDYGYTF,TGCGCCAGCAGCCAAGTTGGGGAAGACTATGGCTACACCTTC
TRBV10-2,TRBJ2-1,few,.,CASRVGGNEQFF,TGCGCCAGCAGGGTAGGTGGCAATGAGCAGTTCTTC
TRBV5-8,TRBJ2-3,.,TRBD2,CASSWWTSGGGVDTQYF,TGTGCCAGCAGCTGGTGGACTAGCGGGGGGGGCGTGGATACGCAGTATTTT
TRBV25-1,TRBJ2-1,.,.,CASSEPLDGNEQFF,TGTGCCAGCAGTGAACCCTTGGACGGTAATGAGCAGTTCTTC
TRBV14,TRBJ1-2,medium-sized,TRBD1,CASRPTGEDGYTF,TGTGCCAGCAGACCGACAGGGGAGGACGGCTACACCTTC
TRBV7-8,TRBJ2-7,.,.,CASILQGTYEQYF,TGTGCCAGCATCCTACAGGGAACCTACGAGCAGTACTTC
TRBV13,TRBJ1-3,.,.,CASRSGIVSGNTIYF,TGTGCCAGCAGGTCAGGGATCGTCTCTGGAAACACCATATATTTT
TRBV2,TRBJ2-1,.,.,CASSRSSIEQFF,TGTGCCAGCAGTAGATCTAGCATTGAGCAGTTCTTC
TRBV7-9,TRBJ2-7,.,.,CASSLKEEQYF,TGTGCCAGCAGCTTAAAGGAGGAGCAGTACTTC
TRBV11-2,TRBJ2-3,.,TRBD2,CASSLASGGADTQYF,TGTGCCAGCAGCTTGGCGTCCGGGGGGGCAGATACGCAGTATTTT
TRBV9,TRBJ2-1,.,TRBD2,CASSVVSGGAYNEQFF,TGTGCCAGCAGCGTAGTTAGCGGGGGGGCCTACAATGAGCAGTTCTTC
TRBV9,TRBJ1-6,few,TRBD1,CASTTGGLGNSPLHF,TGTGCCAGCACCACAGGGGGGCTGGGGAATTCACCCCTCCACTTT
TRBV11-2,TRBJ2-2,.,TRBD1,CASSPGTGIYGELFF,TGTGCCAGCAGCCCCGGGACAGGGATCTACGGGGAGCTGTTTTTT
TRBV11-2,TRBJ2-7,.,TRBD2,CASSPSLAGGGRDEQYF,TGTGCCAGCAGCCCCAGCTTAGCCGGGGGGGGTAGGGACGAGCAGTACTTC
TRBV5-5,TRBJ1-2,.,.,CASSLGQDAYYGYTF,TGTGCCAGCAGCTTGGGACAGGACGCATACTATGGCTACACCTTC
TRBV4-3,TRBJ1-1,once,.,CASSPTGGSLNTEAFF,TGCGCCAGCAGTCCCACGGGGGGCAGCCTGAACACTGAAGCTTTCTTT
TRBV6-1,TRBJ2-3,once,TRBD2,CASSESSGGAITDTQYF,TGTGCCAGCAGTGAATCTAGCGGGGGGGCCATCACAGATACGCAGTATTTT
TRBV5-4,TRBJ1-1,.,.,CASSLGAKNTEAFF,TGTGCCAGCAGCTTAGGAGCTAAGAACACTGAAGCTTTCTTT
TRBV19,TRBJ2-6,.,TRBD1,CASTPTWTGRISGANVLTF,TGTGCCAGTACCCCGACCTGGACAGGCCGGATCTCTGGGGCCAACGTCCTGACTTTC
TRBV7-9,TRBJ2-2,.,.,CASSLSDVAGELFF,TGTGCCAGCAGCTTATCGGATGTGGCCGGGGAGCTGTTTTTT
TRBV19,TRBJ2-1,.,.,CASSWGRVEQFF,TGTGCCAGTAGTTGGGGCAGGGTTGAGCAGTTCTTC
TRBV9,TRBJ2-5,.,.,CASSVGSGGETQYF,TGTGCCAGCAGCGTAGGATCCGGAGGAGAGACCCAGTACTTC
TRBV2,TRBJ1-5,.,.,CASSEGGNQPQHF,TGTGCCAGCAGTGAAGGGGGCAATCAGCCCCAGCATTTT
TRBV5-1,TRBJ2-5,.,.,CASSIDPGRDKETQYF,TGCGCCAGCAGCATAGACCCGGGACGGGATAAGGAGACCCAGTACTTC
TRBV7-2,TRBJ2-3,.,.,CASSLEDTQYF,TGTGCCAGCAGCCTGGAAGATACGCAGTATTTT
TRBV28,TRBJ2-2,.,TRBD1,CASSFQGQVNTGELFF,TGTGCCAGCAGTTTCCAGGGACAGGTGAACACCGGGGAGCTGTTTTTT
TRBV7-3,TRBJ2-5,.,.,CASSAAGTLQETQYF,TGTGCCAGCAGCGCAGCCGGGACACTACAAGAGACCCAGTACTTC
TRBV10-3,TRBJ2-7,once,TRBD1,CATRDGTLQGSTYEQYF,TGTGCCACCCGGGACGGAACACTACAGGGGTCCACCTACGAGCAGTACTTC
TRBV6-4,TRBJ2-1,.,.,CARPGADLYNEQFF,TGTGCCAGGCCGGGGGCGGATCTTTACAATGAGCAGTTCTTC
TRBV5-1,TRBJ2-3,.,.,CASSGGLPNTDTQYF,TGCGCCAGCAGCGGCGGGTTACCCAACACAGATACGCAGTATTTT
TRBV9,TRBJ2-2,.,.,CASSVVPGANTGELFF,TGTGCCAGCAGCGTAGTGCCGGGGGCGAACACCGGGGAGCTGTTTTTT
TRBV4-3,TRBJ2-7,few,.,CASSPNRAGYEQYF,TGCGCCAGCAGCCCTAACAGAGCTGGGTACGAGCAGTACTTC
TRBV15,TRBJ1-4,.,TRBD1,CATSRDRGRGEKLFF,TGTGCCACCAGCAGGGACAGGGGGCGAGGGGAAAAACTGTTTTTT
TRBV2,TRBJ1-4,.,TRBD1,CASSVYRGHEKLFF,TGTGCCAGCAGTGTTTACAGGGGGCATGAAAAACTGTTTTTT
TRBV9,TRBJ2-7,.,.,CASSPRMTNSYEQYF,TGTGCCAGCAGCCCCCGAATGACTAACTCCTACGAGCAGTACTTC
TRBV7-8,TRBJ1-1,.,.,CASSLRVDSARANTEAFF,TGTGCCAGCAGCCTCAGAGTAGATTCTGCCAGGGCCAACACTGAAGCTTTCTTT
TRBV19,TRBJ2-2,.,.,CASSIATGELFF,TGTGCCAGTAGTATTGCCACCGGGGAGCTGTTTTTT
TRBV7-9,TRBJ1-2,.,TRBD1,CASSLVGQASNYGYTF,TGTGCCAGCAGCTTAGTGGGACAGGCATCTAACTATGGCTACACCTTC
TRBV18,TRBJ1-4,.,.,CASSPKSPGVDEKLFF,TGTGCCAGCTCACCAAAATCCCCAGGGGTCGATGAAAAACTGTTTTTT
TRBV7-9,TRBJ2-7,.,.,CASSLAFYEQYF,TGTGCCAGCAGCTTAGCGTTCTACGAGCAGTACTTC
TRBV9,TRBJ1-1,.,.,CASSVGPGAIAFF,TGTGCCAGCAGCGTAGGTCCGGGAGCAATAGCTTTCTTT
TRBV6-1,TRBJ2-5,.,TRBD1,CASSAGTAASAAQYF,TGTGCCAGCAGTGCCGGGACAGCCGCGTCCGCGGCCCAGTACTTC
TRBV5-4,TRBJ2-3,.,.,CASSRGTDTQYF,TGTGCCAGCAGCCGCGGGACAGATACGCAGTATTTT
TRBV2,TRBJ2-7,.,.,CASTERQSSSYEQYF,TGTGCCAGCACCGAGCGGCAGTCCAGCTCCTACGAGCAGTACTTC
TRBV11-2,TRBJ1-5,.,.,CASSFGQGPYQPQHF,TGTGCCAGCAGCTTTGGTCAGGGGCCGTATCAGCCCCAGCATTTT
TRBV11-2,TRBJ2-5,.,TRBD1,CASSLVRGRQETQYF,TGTGCCAGCAGCTTAGTTAGGGGGCGTCAAGAGACCCAGTACTTC
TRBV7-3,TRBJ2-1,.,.,CASSRKVGGGENEQFF,TGTGCCAGCAGCCGAAAAGTGGGAGGAGGTGAGAATGAGCAGTTCTTC
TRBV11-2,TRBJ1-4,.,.,CASSPRFGGRSEKLFF,TGTGCCAGCAGCCCTCGGTTTGGGGGGAGAAGTGAAAAACTGTTTTTT